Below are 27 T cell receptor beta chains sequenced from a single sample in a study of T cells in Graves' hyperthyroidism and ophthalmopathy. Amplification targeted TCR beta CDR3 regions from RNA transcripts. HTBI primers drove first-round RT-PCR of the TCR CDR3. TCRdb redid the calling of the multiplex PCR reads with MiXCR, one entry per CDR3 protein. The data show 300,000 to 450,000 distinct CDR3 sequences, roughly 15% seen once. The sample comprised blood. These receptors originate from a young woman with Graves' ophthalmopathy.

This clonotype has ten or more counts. The CDR3 DNA follows: TGTGCCAGCAGCTCGAGGGCAGGGGCTGATACCTATGGCTACACCTTC. Residues: CASSSRAGADTYGYTF. The chain links TRBV5-6 to TRBJ1-2; TRBD1 might be the D (6 bases). The CDR3 length is 16 residues. In germline, CDR1 is SGHDT, CDR2 YYEEEE. The V end was cut by 3 bases, the J end by 4 bases, with 19 bases between.

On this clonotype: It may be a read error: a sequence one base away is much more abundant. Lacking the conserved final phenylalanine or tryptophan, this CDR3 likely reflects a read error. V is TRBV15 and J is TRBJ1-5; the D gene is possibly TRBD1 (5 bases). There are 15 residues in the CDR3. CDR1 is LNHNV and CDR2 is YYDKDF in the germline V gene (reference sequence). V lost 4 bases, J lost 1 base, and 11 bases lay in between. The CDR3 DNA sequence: TGTGCCACCAGCACCGGGGGGTGGAGCAATCAGCCCCAGCATCTT. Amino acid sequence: CATSTGGWSNQPQHL.

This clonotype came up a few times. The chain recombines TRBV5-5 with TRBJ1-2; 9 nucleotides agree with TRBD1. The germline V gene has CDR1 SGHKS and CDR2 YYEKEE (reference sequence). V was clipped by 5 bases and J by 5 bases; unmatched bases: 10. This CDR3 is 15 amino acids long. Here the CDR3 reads CASSSGTGFGYGYTF. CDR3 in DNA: TGTGCCAGCAGTTCCGGGACAGGGTTTGGGTATGGCTACACCTTC.

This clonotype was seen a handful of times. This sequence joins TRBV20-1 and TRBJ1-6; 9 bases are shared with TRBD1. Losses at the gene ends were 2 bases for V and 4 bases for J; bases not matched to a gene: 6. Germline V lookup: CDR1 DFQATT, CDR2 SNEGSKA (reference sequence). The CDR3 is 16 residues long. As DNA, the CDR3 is TGCAGTGCTAGAACCCCGGGACAGGGTTATAATTCACCCCTCCACTTT. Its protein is CSARTPGQGYNSPLHF.

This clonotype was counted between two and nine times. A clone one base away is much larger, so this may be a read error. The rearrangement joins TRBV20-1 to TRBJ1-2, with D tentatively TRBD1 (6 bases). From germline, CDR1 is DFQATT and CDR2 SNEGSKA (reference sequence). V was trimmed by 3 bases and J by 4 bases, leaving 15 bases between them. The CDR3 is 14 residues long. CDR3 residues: CSARVGARLYGYTF. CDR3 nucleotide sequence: TGCAGTGCTAGGGTGGGGGCAAGACTCTATGGCTACACCTTC.

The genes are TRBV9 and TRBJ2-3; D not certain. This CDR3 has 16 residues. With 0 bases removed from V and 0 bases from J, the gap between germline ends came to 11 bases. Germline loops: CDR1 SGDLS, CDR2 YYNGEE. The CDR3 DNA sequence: TGTGCCAGCAGCGTAGAGGGTAGTATAAGCACAGATACGCAGTATTTT. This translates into CASSVEGSISTDTQYF.

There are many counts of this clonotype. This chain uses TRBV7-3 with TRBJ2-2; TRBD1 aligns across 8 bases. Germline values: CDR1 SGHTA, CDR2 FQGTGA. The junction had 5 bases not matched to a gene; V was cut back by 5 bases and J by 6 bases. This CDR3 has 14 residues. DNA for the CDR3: TGTGCCAGCAGCCCTACAGGGGGGTCCGGGGAGCTGTTTTTT. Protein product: CASSPTGGSGELFF.

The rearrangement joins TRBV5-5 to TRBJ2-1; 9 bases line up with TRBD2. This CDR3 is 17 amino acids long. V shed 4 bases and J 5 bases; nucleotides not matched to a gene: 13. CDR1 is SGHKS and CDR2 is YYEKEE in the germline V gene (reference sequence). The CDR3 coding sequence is TGTGCCAGCAGCGATACTTGGGTGACTAGCGGTAACAATGAGCAGTTCTTC. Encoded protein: CASSDTWVTSGNNEQFF.

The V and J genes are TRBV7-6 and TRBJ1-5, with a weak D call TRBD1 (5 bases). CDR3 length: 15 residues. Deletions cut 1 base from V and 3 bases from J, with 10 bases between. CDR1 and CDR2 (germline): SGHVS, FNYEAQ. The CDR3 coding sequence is TGTGCCAGCAGCTTAGGGACATCCCTCAATCAGCCCCAGCATTTT. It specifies CASSLGTSLNQPQHF.

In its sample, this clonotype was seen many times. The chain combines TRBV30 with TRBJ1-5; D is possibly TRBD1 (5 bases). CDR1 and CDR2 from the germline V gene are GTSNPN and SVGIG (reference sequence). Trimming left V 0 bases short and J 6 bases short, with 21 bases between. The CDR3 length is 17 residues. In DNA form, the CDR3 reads TGTGCCTGGAGTGTACAGAGTCCGGGGGTCCGCAGTCAGCCCCAGCATTTT. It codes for CAWSVQSPGVRSQPQHF.

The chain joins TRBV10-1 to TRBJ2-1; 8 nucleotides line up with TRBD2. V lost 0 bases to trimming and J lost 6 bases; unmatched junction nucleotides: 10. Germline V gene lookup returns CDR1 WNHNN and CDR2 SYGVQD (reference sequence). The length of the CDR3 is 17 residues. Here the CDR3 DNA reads TGCGCCAGCAGTGAGTCGAGATCAGCGGGAGCGCCCAATGAGCAGTTCTTC. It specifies CASSESRSAGAPNEQFF.

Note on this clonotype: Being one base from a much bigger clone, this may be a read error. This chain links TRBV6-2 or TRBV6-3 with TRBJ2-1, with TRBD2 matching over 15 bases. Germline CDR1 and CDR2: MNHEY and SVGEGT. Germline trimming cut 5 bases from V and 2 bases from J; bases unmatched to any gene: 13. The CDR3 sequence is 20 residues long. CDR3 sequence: CASSGTSGGPVEFPYNEQFF. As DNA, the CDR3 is TGTGCCAGCAGTGGGACTAGCGGGGGGCCCGTAGAATTCCCCTACAATGAGCAGTTCTTC.

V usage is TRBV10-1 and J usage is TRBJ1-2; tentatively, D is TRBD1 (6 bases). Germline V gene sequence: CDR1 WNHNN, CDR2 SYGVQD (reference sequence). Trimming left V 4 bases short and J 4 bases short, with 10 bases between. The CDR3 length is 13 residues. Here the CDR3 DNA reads TGCGCCAGCAGTGGCGGACAGCCCTATGGCTACACCTTC. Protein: CASSGGQPYGYTF.

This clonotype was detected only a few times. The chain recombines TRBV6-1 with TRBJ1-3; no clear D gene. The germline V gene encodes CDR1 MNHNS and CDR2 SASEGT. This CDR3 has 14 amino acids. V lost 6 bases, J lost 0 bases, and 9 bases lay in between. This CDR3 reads CASRGVNSGNTIYF. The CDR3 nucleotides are TGTGCCAGCAGGGGAGTAAACTCTGGAAACACCATATATTTT.

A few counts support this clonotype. CDR3 in DNA: TGTGCTAGTGGTTTGCCGACTACTGGAAACACCATATATTTT. Translation: CASGLPTTGNTIYF. This chain links TRBV12-5 with TRBJ1-3; D unresolved. Germline values: CDR1 LGHNT, CDR2 FRNRAP. CDR3 length equals 14 residues. The V end was cut by 2 bases, the J end by 2 bases, with 7 bases between.

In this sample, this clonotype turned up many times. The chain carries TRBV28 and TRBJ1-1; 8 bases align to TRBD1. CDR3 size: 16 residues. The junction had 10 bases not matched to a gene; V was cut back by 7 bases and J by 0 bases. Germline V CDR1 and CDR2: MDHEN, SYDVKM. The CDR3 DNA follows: TGTGCCAGCACCCCGGGACAGGCGTTCCTGAACACTGAAGCTTTCTTT. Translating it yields CASTPGQAFLNTEAFF.

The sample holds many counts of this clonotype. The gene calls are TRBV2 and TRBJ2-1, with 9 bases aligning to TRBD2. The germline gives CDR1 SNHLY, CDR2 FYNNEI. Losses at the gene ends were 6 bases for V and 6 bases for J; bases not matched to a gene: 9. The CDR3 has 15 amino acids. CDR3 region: CASRDIAGVINEQFF. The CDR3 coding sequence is TGTGCCAGCAGGGATATAGCGGGGGTAATCAATGAGCAGTTCTTC.

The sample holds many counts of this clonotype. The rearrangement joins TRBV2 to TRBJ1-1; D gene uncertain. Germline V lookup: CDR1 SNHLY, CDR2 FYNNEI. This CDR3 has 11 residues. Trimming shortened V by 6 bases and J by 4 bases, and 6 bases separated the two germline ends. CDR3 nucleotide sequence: TGTGCCAGCAGCACGGTCACTGAAGCTTTCTTT. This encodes CASSTVTEAFF.

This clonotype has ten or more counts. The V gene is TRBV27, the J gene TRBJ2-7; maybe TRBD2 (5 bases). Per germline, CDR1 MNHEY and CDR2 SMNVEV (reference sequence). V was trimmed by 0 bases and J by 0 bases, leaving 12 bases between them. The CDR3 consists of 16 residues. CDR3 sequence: CASSLSQRGRSYEQYF. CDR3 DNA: TGTGCCAGCAGTTTATCTCAGAGAGGGCGCTCCTACGAGCAGTACTTC.

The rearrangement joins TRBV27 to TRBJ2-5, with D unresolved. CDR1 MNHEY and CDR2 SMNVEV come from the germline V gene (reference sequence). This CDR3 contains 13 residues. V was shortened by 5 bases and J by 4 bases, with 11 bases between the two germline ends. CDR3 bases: TGTGCCAGCAGTATCGAGCCCCCAGAGACCCAGTACTTC. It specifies CASSIEPPETQYF.

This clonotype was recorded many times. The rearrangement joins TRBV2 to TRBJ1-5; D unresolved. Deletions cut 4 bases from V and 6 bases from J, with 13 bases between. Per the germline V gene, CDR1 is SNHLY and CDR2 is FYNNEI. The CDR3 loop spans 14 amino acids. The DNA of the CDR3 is TGTGCCAGCAGTGCGTCTGGGTATCTTCAGCCCCAGCATTTT. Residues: CASSASGYLQPQHF.

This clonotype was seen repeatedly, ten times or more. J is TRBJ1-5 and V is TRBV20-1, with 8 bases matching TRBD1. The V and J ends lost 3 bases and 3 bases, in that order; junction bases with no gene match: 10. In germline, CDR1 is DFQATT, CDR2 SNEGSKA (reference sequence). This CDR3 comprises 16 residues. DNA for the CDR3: TGCAGTGCTAGGGAATTCGGGACAGGCTACAATCAGCCCCAGCATTTT. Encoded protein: CSAREFGTGYNQPQHF.

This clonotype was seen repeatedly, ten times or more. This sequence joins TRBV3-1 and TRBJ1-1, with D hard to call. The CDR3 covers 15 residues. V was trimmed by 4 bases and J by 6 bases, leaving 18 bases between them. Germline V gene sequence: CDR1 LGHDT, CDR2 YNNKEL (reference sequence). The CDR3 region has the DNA TGTGCCAGCAGCCCCCTTCTGTCCGCGTACGCTGAAGCTTTCTTT. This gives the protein CASSPLLSAYAEAFF. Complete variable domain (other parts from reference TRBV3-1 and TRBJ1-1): DTAVSQTPKYLVTQMGNDKSIKCEQNLGHDTMYWYKQDSKKFLKIMFSYNNKELIINETVPNRFSPKSPDKAHLNLHINSLELGDSAVYFCASSPLLSAYAEAFFGQGTRLTVV.

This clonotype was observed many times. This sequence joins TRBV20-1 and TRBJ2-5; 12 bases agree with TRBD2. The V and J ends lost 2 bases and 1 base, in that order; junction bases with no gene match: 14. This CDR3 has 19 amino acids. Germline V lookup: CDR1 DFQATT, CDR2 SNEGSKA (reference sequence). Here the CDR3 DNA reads TGCAGTGCTAGAATCCTTGAGGGAACTAGCGGGGGGTTCCAAGAGACCCAGTACTTC. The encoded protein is CSARILEGTSGGFQETQYF.

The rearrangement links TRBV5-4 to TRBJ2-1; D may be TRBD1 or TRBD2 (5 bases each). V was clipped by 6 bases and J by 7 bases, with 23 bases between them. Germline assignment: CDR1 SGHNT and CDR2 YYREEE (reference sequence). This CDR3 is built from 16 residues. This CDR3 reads CASTPGRGAGENEQFF. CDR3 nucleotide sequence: TGTGCCAGCACCCCGGGAAGGGGCGCCGGGGAAAATGAGCAGTTCTTC.

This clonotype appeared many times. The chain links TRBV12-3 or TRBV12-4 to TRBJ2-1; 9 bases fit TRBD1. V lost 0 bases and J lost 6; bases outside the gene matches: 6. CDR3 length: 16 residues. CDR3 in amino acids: CASSLARDRDVNEQFF. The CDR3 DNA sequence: TGTGCCAGCAGTTTAGCGCGGGACAGGGATGTCAATGAGCAGTTCTTC.

CDR3 protein: CASSFFLRQNPSPLHF. CDR3 DNA sequence: TGTGCCAGCAGTTTTTTCCTAAGACAGAATCCGTCACCCCTCCACTTT. The chain uses TRBV27 and TRBJ1-6, with D possibly TRBD1 on 5 matching bases. Per the germline V gene, CDR1 is MNHEY and CDR2 is SMNVEV (reference sequence). V lost 3 bases, J lost 10 bases, and 19 bases lay in between. CDR3 length: 16 amino acids.